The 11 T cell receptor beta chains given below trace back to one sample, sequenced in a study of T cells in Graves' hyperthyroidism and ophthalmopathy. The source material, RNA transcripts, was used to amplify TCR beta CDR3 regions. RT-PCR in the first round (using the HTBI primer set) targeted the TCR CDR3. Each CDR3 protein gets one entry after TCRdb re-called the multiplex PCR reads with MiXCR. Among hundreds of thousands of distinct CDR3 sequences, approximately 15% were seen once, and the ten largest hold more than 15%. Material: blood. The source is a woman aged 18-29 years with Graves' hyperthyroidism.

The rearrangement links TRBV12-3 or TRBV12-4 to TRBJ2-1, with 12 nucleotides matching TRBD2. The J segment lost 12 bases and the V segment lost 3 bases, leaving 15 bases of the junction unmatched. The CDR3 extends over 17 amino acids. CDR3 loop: CASSFSSGGLAGSRQFF. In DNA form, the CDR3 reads TGTGCCAGCAGTTTTTCGTCTGGTGGACTAGCGGGATCAAGGCAGTTCTTC.

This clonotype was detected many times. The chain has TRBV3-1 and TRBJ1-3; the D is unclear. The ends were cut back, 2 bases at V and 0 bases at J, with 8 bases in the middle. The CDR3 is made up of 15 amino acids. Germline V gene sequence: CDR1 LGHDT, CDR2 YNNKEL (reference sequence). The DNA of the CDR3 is TGTGCCAGCAGCCAATGGACGGGCTCTGGAAACACCATATATTTT. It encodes CASSQWTGSGNTIYF. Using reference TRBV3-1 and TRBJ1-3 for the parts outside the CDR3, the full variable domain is DTAVSQTPKYLVTQMGNDKSIKCEQNLGHDTMYWYKQDSKKFLKIMFSYNNKELIINETVPNRFSPKSPDKAHLNLHINSLELGDSAVYFCASSQWTGSGNTIYFGEGSWLTVV.

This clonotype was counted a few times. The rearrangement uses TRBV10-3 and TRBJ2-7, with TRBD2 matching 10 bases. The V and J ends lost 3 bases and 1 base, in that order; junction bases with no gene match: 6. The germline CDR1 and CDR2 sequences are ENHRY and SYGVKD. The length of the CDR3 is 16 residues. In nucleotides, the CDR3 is TGTGCCATCAGTGACTTAGCGGGGGGAATTTCCTACGAGCAGTACTTC. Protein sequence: CAISDLAGGISYEQYF.

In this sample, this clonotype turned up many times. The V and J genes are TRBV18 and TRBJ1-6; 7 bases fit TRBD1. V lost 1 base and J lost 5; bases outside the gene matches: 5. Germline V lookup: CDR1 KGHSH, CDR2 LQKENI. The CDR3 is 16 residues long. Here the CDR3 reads CASSPLPGTDNSPLHF. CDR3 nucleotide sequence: TGTGCCAGCTCACCACTCCCCGGGACAGATAATTCACCCCTCCACTTT.

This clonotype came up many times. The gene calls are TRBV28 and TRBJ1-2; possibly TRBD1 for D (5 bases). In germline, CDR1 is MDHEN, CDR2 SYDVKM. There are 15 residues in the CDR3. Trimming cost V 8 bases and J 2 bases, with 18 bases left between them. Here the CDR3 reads CASCPNRISNYGYTF. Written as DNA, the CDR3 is TGTGCCAGCTGCCCTAACAGGATCTCCAACTATGGCTACACCTTC.

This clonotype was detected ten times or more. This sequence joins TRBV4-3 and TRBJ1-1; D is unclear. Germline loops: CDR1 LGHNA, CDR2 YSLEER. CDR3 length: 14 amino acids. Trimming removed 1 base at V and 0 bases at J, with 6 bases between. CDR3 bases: TGCGCCAGCAGCCAAGGGCAGATGAACACTGAAGCTTTCTTT. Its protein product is CASSQGQMNTEAFF.

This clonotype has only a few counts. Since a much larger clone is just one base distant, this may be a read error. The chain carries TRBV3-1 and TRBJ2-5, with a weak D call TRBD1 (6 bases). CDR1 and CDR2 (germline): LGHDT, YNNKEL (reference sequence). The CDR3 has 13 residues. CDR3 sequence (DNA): TGTGCCGGCAGCCACAGGGAACAAGAGACCCAGTACTTC. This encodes CAGSHREQETQYF.

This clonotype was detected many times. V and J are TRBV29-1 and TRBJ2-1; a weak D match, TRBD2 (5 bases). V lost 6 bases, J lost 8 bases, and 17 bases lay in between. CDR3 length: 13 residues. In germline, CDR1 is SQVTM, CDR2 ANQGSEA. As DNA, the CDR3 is TGCAGCGTGCGGGTACGCTCTACGTATGAGCAGTTCTTC. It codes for CSVRVRSTYEQFF.

The chain's CDR3 is CASRKSVENTEAFF. The DNA for the CDR3 is TGTGCCAGCAGGAAATCCGTGGAGAACACTGAAGCTTTCTTT. The rearrangement links TRBV3-1 to TRBJ1-1; D unclear. The CDR3 is made up of 14 amino acids. Germline V gene data show CDR1 as LGHDT and CDR2 as YNNKEL (reference sequence). The ends were cut back, 6 bases at V and 1 base at J, with 12 bases in the middle.

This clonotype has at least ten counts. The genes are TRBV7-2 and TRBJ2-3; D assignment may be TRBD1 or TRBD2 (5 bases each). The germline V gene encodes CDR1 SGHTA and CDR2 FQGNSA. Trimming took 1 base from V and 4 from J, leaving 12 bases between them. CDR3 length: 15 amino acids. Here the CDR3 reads CASSLDPGTADTQYF. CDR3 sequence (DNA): TGTGCCAGCAGCTTAGACCCGGGGACCGCAGATACGCAGTATTTT. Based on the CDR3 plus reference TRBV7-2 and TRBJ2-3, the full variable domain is GAGVSQSPSNKVTEKGKDVELRCDPISGHTALYWYRQSLGQGLEFLIYFQGNSAPDKSGLPSDRFSAERTGGSVSTLTIQRTQQEDSAVYLCASSLDPGTADTQYFGPGTRLTVL.

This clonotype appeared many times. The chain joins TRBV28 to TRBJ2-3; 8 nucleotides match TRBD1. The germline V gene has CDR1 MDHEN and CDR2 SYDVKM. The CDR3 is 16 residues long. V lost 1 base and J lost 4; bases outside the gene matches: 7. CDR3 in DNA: TGTGCCAGCAGTTTATACCGGACAGGGAAGTCAGATACGCAGTATTTT. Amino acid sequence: CASSLYRTGKSDTQYF. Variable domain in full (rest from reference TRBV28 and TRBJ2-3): DVKVTQSSRYLVKRTGEKVFLECVQDMDHENMFWYRQDPGLGLRLIYFSYDVKMKEKGDIPEGYSVSREKKERFSLILESASTNQTSMYLCASSLYRTGKSDTQYFGPGTRLTVL.